A selection of T cell receptor beta chains follows, all from one sample in a study of blood T cells in healthy people across ages. TCRdb fed the 5' RACE reads into MiXCR, producing one record per CDR3 protein. The sample holds hundreds of thousands of distinct CDR3 sequences; approximately 21% are singletons and the top ten take around 3.4%. The sequenced material came from blood. These receptor sequences come from a man between 65 and 79 years old in good health. The CDR3 runs from the conserved cysteine through the conserved F or W. Fields, in order: D gene, clone size, CDR3 length, V gene, J gene, CDR3 DNA, CDR3 protein. The D gene is left open where the match is weak. Expanded clones are given a class, and other clones once, few, many or no size at all.

TRBD1	NA	16	TRBV20-1	TRBJ2-7	TGCAGTGCTACTCCGGGACAGGGAGGTGCGACCTACGAGCAGTACTTC	CSATPGQGGATYEQYF
NA	NA	14	TRBV7-9	TRBJ2-2	TGTGCCAGCAGCGAGGGAGCGAACACCGGGGAGCTGTTTTTT	CASSEGANTGELFF
NA	NA	12	TRBV20-1	TRBJ2-3	TGCAGTGCGGGAGACCAGGGAGATACGCAGTATTTT	CSAGDQGDTQYF
NA	few	14	TRBV7-8	TRBJ1-5	TGTGCCAGCAGCAAAGGCTTGGGTTTGCAGCCCCAGCATTTT	CASSKGLGLQPQHF
TRBD2	NA	14	TRBV7-9	TRBJ2-1	TGTGCCAGCAGGAGGACTAGGGGAGAGGATGAGCAGTTCTTC	CASRRTRGEDEQFF
NA	NA	15	TRBV27	TRBJ2-5	TGTGCCAGCAGTTTTCGGCAGGGATACCAAGAGACCCAGTACTTC	CASSFRQGYQETQYF
NA	few	12	TRBV2	TRBJ2-5	TGTGCCAGCAGTCTACCCCTAAGTACCCAGTACTTC	CASSLPLSTQYF
TRBD2	few	16	TRBV24-1	TRBJ2-5	TGTGCCACCAGTGACCCCGGACTAGCGGGCCCTCCTCAGCAGTACTTC	CATSDPGLAGPPQQYF
NA	NA	15	TRBV6-5	TRBJ2-5	TGTGCCAGCAGTCCGATAAATGGATATCGGGAGACCCAGTACTTC	CASSPINGYRETQYF
NA	few	15	TRBV7-2	TRBJ2-1	TGTGCCAGCAGCTTAGGACAGCTACCCTACAATGAGCAGTTCTTC	CASSLGQLPYNEQFF
TRBD2	many	15	TRBV7-6	TRBJ2-7	TGTGCCAGCAGCTCGTTAAGTAGCGGGAGATCCGAGCAGTACTTC	CASSSLSSGRSEQYF
TRBD1	NA	15	TRBV5-1	TRBJ1-5	TGCGCCAGCAGCCCGGGACAGGCTAGCAATCAGCCCCAGCATTTT	CASSPGQASNQPQHF
TRBD1	few	15	TRBV28	TRBJ1-1	TGTGCCAGCAGTCCTACAGGGGCCTCAAACACTGAAGCTTTCTTT	CASSPTGASNTEAFF
NA	few	15	TRBV20-1	TRBJ2-4	TGCAGTGCGATTCAAATCCGGGACGCCAAAAACATTCAGTACTTC	CSAIQIRDAKNIQYF
NA	few	14	TRBV18	TRBJ2-7	TGTGCCAGCTCACCACGGAGAGGGGATAGCGAGCAGTACTTC	CASSPRRGDSEQYF
TRBD2	NA	17	TRBV9	TRBJ2-1	TGTGCCAGCAGCGTAGAGGGCGGGAGGGCCCCCTTTATCGCACAGTTCTTC	CASSVEGGRAPFIAQFF
NA	NA	15	TRBV13	TRBJ2-4	TGTGCCAGCAGCTTATCGGTAGGGCCCAAAAACATTCAGTACTTC	CASSLSVGPKNIQYF
NA	few	14	TRBV18	TRBJ1-1	TGTGCCAGCTCACCATTTAAGGGAGACACTGAAGCTTTCTTT	CASSPFKGDTEAFF
NA	many	15	TRBV7-9	TRBJ2-3	TGTGCCAGCAGCTCCCAAAGGATCAGCACAGATACGCAGTATTTT	CASSSQRISTDTQYF
TRBD1	NA	16	TRBV7-8	TRBJ2-1	TGTGCCAGCAGCTTAAGAACCAGGGGGCGCAAGGATGAGCAGTTCTTC	CASSLRTRGRKDEQFF
TRBD1	NA	15	TRBV5-1	TRBJ2-4	TGCGCCAGCAGCACGGCCGGGACAGGGGTGAACATTCAGTACTTC	CASSTAGTGVNIQYF
NA	NA	12	TRBV7-3	TRBJ1-3	TGTGCCAGCAGCCCAGGGGGAAACACCATATATTTT	CASSPGGNTIYF
NA	few	16	TRBV7-2	TRBJ2-1	TGTGCCAGCAGCTCCTCCGGGACCAACTCCTACAATGAGCAGTTCTTC	CASSSSGTNSYNEQFF
TRBD2	NA	19	TRBV12-3/TRBV12-4	TRBJ2-3	TGTGCCAGCAGTCAAACTAGCGGGAGGCTCCGGGGTGACACAGATACGCAGTATTTT	CASSQTSGRLRGDTDTQYF
NA	few	12	TRBV24-1	TRBJ2-4	TGTGCCACCAGTGGGGGGCTCAACATTCAGTACTTC	CATSGGLNIQYF
NA	few	15	TRBV2	TRBJ2-7	TGTGCCAGCACTGAACAGGGGGGGCGAACCTACGAGCAGTACTTC	CASTEQGGRTYEQYF
NA	NA	14	TRBV6-2/TRBV6-3	TRBJ1-4	TGTGCCAGCAGAGGGACGTCTGTGCATGAAAAACTGTTTTTT	CASRGTSVHEKLFF
NA	NA	15	TRBV9	TRBJ2-1	TGTGCCAGCAGCGTAGTTGGCGGGATGGGCTATGAGCAGTTCTTC	CASSVVGGMGYEQFF
TRBD1	few	12	TRBV3-1	TRBJ1-2	TGTGCCACGCAGGGGGGGTTCTATGGCTACACCTTC	CATQGGFYGYTF
NA	few	15	TRBV19	TRBJ1-1	TGTGCCAGTAGTATAGATCCCTACAGGGCGACTGAAGCTTTCTTT	CASSIDPYRATEAFF
NA	NA	15	TRBV3-1	TRBJ2-5	TGTGCCAGCAGCCCCGGCGGATTATGGAGAGAGACCCAGTACTTC	CASSPGGLWRETQYF
TRBD1	NA	16	TRBV6-1	TRBJ1-5	TGTGCCAGCAGGGGACAGGGCTACCCTAGCAATCAGCCCCAGCATTTT	CASRGQGYPSNQPQHF
NA	few	16	TRBV4-1	TRBJ2-7	TGCGCCAGCAGCCAACCGGGACGGATGAGCTCCTACGAGCAGTACTTC	CASSQPGRMSSYEQYF
NA	NA	16	TRBV7-4	TRBJ1-4	TGTGCCAGCAGCTTTAAAGGGGACGGTCATAATGAAAAACTGTTTTTT	CASSFKGDGHNEKLFF
TRBD2	NA	16	TRBV4-1	TRBJ2-1	TGCGCCAGCAGCCAAGAAGGGGGGACTAGCATTGGTGAGCAGTTCTTC	CASSQEGGTSIGEQFF
NA	NA	15	TRBV28	TRBJ2-4	TGTGCCAGCAGCTTGGGAAGAGGCCCCGAAAACATTCAGTACTTC	CASSLGRGPENIQYF
NA	NA	14	TRBV5-1	TRBJ1-1	TGCGCCAGCAGCTTTGGGACACCTAACACTGAAGCTTTCTTT	CASSFGTPNTEAFF
NA	many	14	TRBV11-2	TRBJ2-3	TGTGCCAGCAGCTTTCGAGGGAACACAGATACGCAGTATTTT	CASSFRGNTDTQYF
NA	few	12	TRBV15	TRBJ2-1	TGTGCCACCAGCAGAGATAAGAGCGAGCAGTTCTTC	CATSRDKSEQFF
TRBD2	NA	15	TRBV6-6	TRBJ2-7	TGTGCCAGCAGTTACTCAGCGGGAGGGCCCTACGAGCAGTACTTC	CASSYSAGGPYEQYF
TRBD2	NA	14	TRBV28	TRBJ2-5	TGTGCCAGCAGGGGGGGGGAGTCAGGAGTGACCCAGTACTTC	CASRGGESGVTQYF
NA	few	16	TRBV3-1	TRBJ2-2	TGTGCCAGCAGCCAGGACCCCCGGGCTCACACCGGGGAGCTGTTTTTT	CASSQDPRAHTGELFF
NA	NA	14	TRBV20-1	TRBJ2-3	TGCAGTGCTAGCAGGAGGTCGGGCACAGATACGCAGTATTTT	CSASRRSGTDTQYF
NA	NA	16	TRBV7-9	TRBJ1-3	TGTGCCAGCAGCTCGAACGTCGACGGGACTGGAAACACCATATATTTT	CASSSNVDGTGNTIYF
TRBD2	NA	14	TRBV18	TRBJ2-7	TGTGCCAGCTCACCAAATGGACTAGCGGGGGAAAGGTACTTC	CASSPNGLAGERYF
NA	many	13	TRBV11-2	TRBJ2-1	TGTGCCAGCAGCTCGCTAGCTTACAATGAGCAGTTCTTC	CASSSLAYNEQFF
TRBD2	NA	16	TRBV4-3	TRBJ2-1	TGCGCCAGCAGCCAAAGCTTTGGACTAGCGAATAATGAGCAGTTCTTC	CASSQSFGLANNEQFF
NA	NA	12	TRBV10-3	TRBJ2-7	TGTGCCGCAGCGGGCGGTCTCGGCGAGCAGTACTTC	CAAAGGLGEQYF
TRBD2	many	14	TRBV6-5	TRBJ2-5	TGTGCCAGCACCCCCTTAGCGGGAGACGAGACCCAGTACTTC	CASTPLAGDETQYF
TRBD2	NA	14	TRBV14	TRBJ2-7	TGTGCCAGCAGCCCGACTAGCGGGAGACCCGAGCAGTACTTC	CASSPTSGRPEQYF
NA	few	14	TRBV7-8	TRBJ2-7	TGTGCCAGCAGCTTATCCCTATTGCACTACGAGCAGTACTTC	CASSLSLLHYEQYF
NA	few	13	TRBV6-5	TRBJ1-5	TGTGCCAGCGGTTACTCTGTAAATCAGCCCCAGCATTTT	CASGYSVNQPQHF
NA	NA	15	TRBV6-5	TRBJ2-3	TGTGCCAGCAGACTTTGGACAGAGCGCACAGATACGCAGTATTTT	CASRLWTERTDTQYF
TRBD2	NA	17	TRBV28	TRBJ2-7	TGTGCCAGCAGTCCCAACCTACGGACTAGCGCGGCCTACGAGCAGTACTTC	CASSPNLRTSAAYEQYF
NA	few	12	TRBV12-3/TRBV12-4	TRBJ1-1	TGTGCCAGCAGTTCTTTTAACACTGAAGCTTTCTTT	CASSSFNTEAFF